The 26 T cell receptor beta chains listed next were all sequenced from one sample in a study of T cell responses to AZD1222 COVID-19 vaccine. TCRdb's copy holds only in-frame clones and misses some; the assay was immunoSEQ multiplex PCR. The table records about 150,000 clones, approximately 90% of them present only once. Specimen: peripheral blood, collected after recovery from COVID-19. These receptors all come from an adult who had recovered from COVID-19.

The count of this clone is one. This sequence joins TRBV6-2 or TRBV6-3 and TRBJ1-2; D gene unclear. The CDR3 consists of 15 residues. V gave up 0 bases and J gave up 6 bases, with 14 bases separating them. Per the germline V gene, CDR1 is MNHEY and CDR2 is SVGEGT. The DNA of the CDR3 is TGTGCCAGCAGTTACTCGATAATCGGGGATGATGGCTACACCTTC. Translated: CASSYSIIGDDGYTF.

V gene TRBV11-2 combines with J gene TRBJ2-7, with 11 positions matching TRBD2. V lost 1 base, J lost 1 base, and 6 bases stayed unmatched. The CDR3 is made up of 17 amino acids. Looked up from germline, CDR1 is SGHAT and CDR2 is FQNNGV. CDR3 residues: CASSLAPTSGTSYEQYF. Here the CDR3 DNA reads TGTGCCAGCAGCTTAGCTCCGACTAGCGGGACATCCTACGAGCAGTACTTC.

This clone has only one observation. The V call is TRBV3-1 (or the pseudogene TRBV3-2), the J call TRBJ2-7; TRBD1 matches 8 bases. Trimming removed 6 bases from V and 2 bases from J; junction bases left unmatched: 12. CDR1 is LGHDT, CDR2 YNNKEL, per germline (reference sequence). CDR3 size: 16 residues. The CDR3 loop is CASSWLGQAEPYEQYF. CDR3 coding DNA: TGTGCCAGCAGTTGGTTGGGACAGGCTGAACCCTACGAGCAGTACTTC.

J is TRBJ1-3 and V is TRBV9; 10 positions agree with TRBD1. Per the germline V gene, CDR1 is SGDLS and CDR2 is YYNGEE. The trim removed 4 bases at V and 2 bases at J, leaving 9 bases unmatched. The CDR3 is made up of 17 amino acids. CDR3 nucleotide sequence: TGTGCCAGCAGCCCCCGGACAGGGGGGATTACTGGAAACACCATATATTTT. It specifies CASSPRTGGITGNTIYF.

The chain carries TRBV4-3 and TRBJ1-5; no definite D call. V was shortened by 0 bases and J by 5 bases, with 11 bases between the two germline ends. CDR1 is LGHNA, CDR2 YSLEER, per germline. The CDR3 runs 15 residues. CDR3 sequence: CASSQDQASYQPQHF. The CDR3 nucleotides are TGCGCCAGCAGCCAAGATCAGGCATCCTATCAGCCCCAGCATTTT.

The chain carries TRBV27 and TRBJ1-6, with 7 bases lining up with TRBD1. Germline-derived CDR1 and CDR2 are MNHEY and SMNVEV (reference sequence). CDR3 length: 15 amino acids. V lost 6 bases and J lost 6; bases outside the gene matches: 8. CDR3 in amino acids: CASRKTRGVNSPLHF. In DNA, the CDR3 is TGTGCCAGCAGAAAAACCAGGGGGGTTAATTCACCCCTCCACTTT.

The V and J genes are TRBV19 and TRBJ2-3, with a tentative D call TRBD2 (6 bases). The CDR3 consists of 17 residues. V lost 7 bases and J lost 2, with 22 bases in between. Looked up from germline, CDR1 is LNHDA and CDR2 is SQIVND (reference sequence). In DNA, the CDR3 is TGTGCCAGTAACCTCCGAGGCCTAGCGACCTCCACAGATACGCAGTATTTT. Its protein is CASNLRGLATSTDTQYF.

The chain employs TRBV5-6 and TRBJ2-3; TRBD2 is a possible D gene (6 bases). Trimming pared 4 bases from V and 3 bases from J, leaving 15 bases between. Germline-derived CDR1 and CDR2 are SGHDT and YYEEEE. The CDR3 totals 15 residues. This chain's CDR3 is CASSPRGAPTDTQYF. CDR3 nucleotide sequence: TGTGCCAGCAGCCCCCGCGGGGCCCCAACAGATACGCAGTATTTT.

The V call is TRBV29-1, the J call TRBJ2-7; possibly TRBD1 for D (6 bases). With 6 bases removed from V and 2 bases from J, the gap between germline ends came to 17 bases. CDR1 is SQVTM, CDR2 ANQGSEA, per germline. The CDR3 sequence is 14 residues long. CDR3 nucleotides: TGCAGCGTAGAACTCACAGGGTCCACCTACGAGCAGTACTTC. Its protein is CSVELTGSTYEQYF.

V usage is TRBV10-3 and J usage is TRBJ2-7; no clear D. V was shortened by 3 bases and J by 7 bases, with 16 bases between the two germline ends. This CDR3 comprises 14 residues. Looked up from germline, CDR1 is ENHRY and CDR2 is SYGVKD. The CDR3 reads CAISDSSTPWEQYF. In DNA form, the CDR3 reads TGTGCCATCAGTGATAGTAGCACCCCATGGGAGCAGTACTTC.

The chain employs TRBV18 and TRBJ1-5; perhaps TRBD1 as D (5 bases). This CDR3 is built from 16 residues. Germline CDR1 KGHSH, CDR2 LQKENI. V lost 2 bases and J lost 3, with 14 bases in between. In DNA, the CDR3 is TGTGCCAGCTCACCAGGAGGGGTTGGTGCCAATCAGCCCCAGCATTTT. This gives the protein CASSPGGVGANQPQHF.

V is TRBV5-1 and J is TRBJ2-1; 11 nucleotides agree with TRBD2. The CDR3 covers 16 residues. The V segment lost 7 bases and the J segment 4 bases; nucleotides outside the gene matches: 10. Germline assignment: CDR1 SGHRS and CDR2 YFSETQ. CDR3: CASQLLVAGGYNEQFF. Written as DNA, the CDR3 is TGCGCCAGCCAGCTCCTTGTAGCGGGGGGGTACAATGAGCAGTTCTTC.

The V gene is TRBV9, the J gene TRBJ2-5; no clear D gene. Germline V gene sequence: CDR1 SGDLS, CDR2 YYNGEE. This CDR3 has 13 amino acids. With 0 bases removed from V and 5 bases from J, the gap between germline ends came to 8 bases. CDR3 in amino acids: CASSVALRETQYF. Written as DNA, the CDR3 is TGTGCCAGCAGCGTAGCCCTTCGGGAGACCCAGTACTTC.

This chain joins TRBV5-4 and TRBJ2-7; TRBD1 matches 9 bases. Germline CDR1 SGHNT, CDR2 YYREEE (reference sequence). The V and J ends lost 4 bases and 6 bases, in that order; junction bases with no gene match: 8. CDR3 length: 14 residues. In DNA, the CDR3 is TGTGCCAGCAGCATCGACAGGGGGAACCCCGAGCAGTACTTC. Translating gives CASSIDRGNPEQYF.

This chain uses TRBV7-2 with TRBJ2-2; no firm D call. The CDR3 is made up of 13 amino acids. Germline CDR1 SGHTA, CDR2 FQGNSA. V was shortened by 0 bases and J by 7 bases, with 6 bases between the two germline ends. In DNA form, the CDR3 reads TGTGCCAGCAGCTTAGCAGTCCTCGGGGAGCTGTTTTTT. Translation gives CASSLAVLGELFF. The full variable domain, with the rest looked up from reference TRBV7-2 and TRBJ2-2, is GAGVSQSPSNKVTEKGKDVELRCDPISGHTALYWYRQSLGQGLEFLIYFQGNSAPDKSGLPSDRFSAERTGGSVSTLTIQRTQQEDSAVYLCASSLAVLGELFFGEGSRLTVL.

V gene TRBV2 combines with J gene TRBJ1-1; D call uncertain. Germline-derived CDR1 and CDR2 are SNHLY and FYNNEI. V lost 5 bases and J 3 bases, leaving 10 bases between the germline ends. The CDR3 has 13 residues. CDR3 protein: CASSIHWDTEAFF. The CDR3 DNA reads TGTGCCAGCAGTATTCACTGGGACACTGAAGCTTTCTTT. The whole variable domain, remainder taken from reference TRBV2 and TRBJ1-1, is EPEVTQTPSHQVTQMGQEVILRCVPISNHLYFYWYRQILGQKVEFLVSFYNNEISEKSEIFDDQFSVERPDGSNFTLKIRSTKLEDSAMYFCASSIHWDTEAFFGQGTRLTVV.

Here the CDR3 reads CASSPTGKANYGYTF. The CDR3 nucleotides read TGTGCCAGCAGTCCTACAGGGAAGGCGAACTATGGCTACACCTTC. This rearrangement joins TRBV27 to TRBJ1-2; D may be TRBD1 (6 bases). Trimming removed 5 bases from V and 2 bases from J, with 15 bases in between. Germline CDR1 MNHEY, CDR2 SMNVEV (reference sequence). The CDR3 covers 15 residues.

This clone has only a few counts. J is TRBJ2-3 and V is TRBV19; TRBD2 matches at 10 bases. This CDR3 has 17 residues. Germline CDR1 is LNHDA and CDR2 is SQIVND (reference sequence). V was clipped by 6 bases and J by 2 bases; unmatched bases: 11. CDR3 sequence (DNA): TGTGCCAGTAGAACCTCGGCTAGCGGGAGCCTCACAGATACGCAGTATTTT. It codes for CASRTSASGSLTDTQYF. Based on the CDR3 plus reference TRBV19 and TRBJ2-3, the full variable domain is DGGITQSPKYLFRKEGQNVTLSCEQNLNHDAMYWYRQDPGQGLRLIYYSQIVNDFQKGDIAEGYSVSREKKESFPLTVTSAQKNPTAFYLCASRTSASGSLTDTQYFGPGTRLTVL.

This clone was detected only once. CDR3 sequence: CASRVAGGPGDTQYF. CDR3 DNA: TGCGCCAGCAGGGTAGCGGGAGGGCCAGGGGATACGCAGTATTTT. This sequence joins TRBV5-1 and TRBJ2-3; 11 nucleotides line up with TRBD2. The length of the CDR3 is 15 residues. The germline V gene encodes CDR1 SGHRS and CDR2 YFSETQ. V gave up 5 bases and J gave up 6 bases; unmatched junction bases: 8.

The gene calls are TRBV28 and TRBJ2-7; 14 bases fit TRBD2. The CDR3 covers 16 residues. In germline, CDR1 is MDHEN, CDR2 SYDVKM. The ends lost 4 bases at V and 4 bases at J; junction bases unmatched: 6. In DNA form, the CDR3 reads TGTGCCAGCAGTTCAGGGACTAGCGGGAGTTGGTACGAGCAGTACTTC. Its protein is CASSSGTSGSWYEQYF.

CDR3 sequence reads: CATSRGTQTYEQYF. The DNA for the CDR3 is TGTGCCACCAGCCGTGGCACCCAGACCTACGAGCAGTACTTC. The rearrangement uses TRBV15 and TRBJ2-7; D remains ambiguous. The CDR3 is 14 amino acids. V gave up 5 bases and J gave up 2 bases, with 13 bases separating them. CDR1 LNHNV and CDR2 YYDKDF come from the germline V gene (reference sequence).

The rearrangement joins TRBV3-1 (or the pseudogene TRBV3-2) to TRBJ2-7, with D maybe TRBD1 (6 bases). CDR1 LGHDT and CDR2 YNNKEL come from the germline V gene (reference sequence). Trimming took off 5 bases at V and 2 bases at J, with 19 bases between the two ends. The CDR3 sequence is 16 residues long. The CDR3 is CASSTQGHALAYEQYF. CDR3 coding DNA: TGTGCCAGCAGCACACAGGGACACGCGCTGGCCTACGAGCAGTACTTC.

The rearrangement uses TRBV28 and TRBJ1-1; D remains unclear. This CDR3 region has 13 residues. V was clipped by 1 base and J by 1 base, with 4 bases between them. Germline loops: CDR1 MDHEN, CDR2 SYDVKM. This CDR3 reads CASSLYRNTEAFF. The CDR3 DNA is TGTGCCAGCAGTTTATACAGGAACACTGAAGCTTTCTTT.

The V gene is TRBV2, the J gene TRBJ1-5; D is possibly TRBD1 (5 bases). Per the germline V gene, CDR1 is SNHLY and CDR2 is FYNNEI. This CDR3 contains 14 residues. The V end was cut by 7 bases, the J end by 1 base, with 11 bases between. CDR3 in amino acids: CASMKWDSNQPQHF. The CDR3 DNA is TGTGCCAGCATGAAATGGGACAGCAATCAGCCCCAGCATTTT.

This rearrangement joins TRBV7-6 to TRBJ2-7; 7 bases are shared with TRBD1. This CDR3 has 14 residues. V was clipped by 5 bases and J by 4 bases; unmatched bases: 8. Germline CDR1 SGHVS, CDR2 FNYEAQ. The CDR3 sequence: CASSTPGQKYEQYF. Here the CDR3 DNA reads TGTGCCAGCAGCACTCCGGGACAGAAATACGAGCAGTACTTC.

V usage is TRBV19 and J usage is TRBJ1-1; D is perhaps TRBD1 (6 bases). Germline V gives CDR1 LNHDA, CDR2 SQIVND (reference sequence). V was pared by 3 bases and J by 2 bases, with 13 bases between. The CDR3 is 15 residues long. The CDR3 sequence: CASSIPHGGNTEAFF. Written as DNA, the CDR3 is TGTGCCAGTAGTATTCCTCACGGGGGCAACACTGAAGCTTTCTTT.